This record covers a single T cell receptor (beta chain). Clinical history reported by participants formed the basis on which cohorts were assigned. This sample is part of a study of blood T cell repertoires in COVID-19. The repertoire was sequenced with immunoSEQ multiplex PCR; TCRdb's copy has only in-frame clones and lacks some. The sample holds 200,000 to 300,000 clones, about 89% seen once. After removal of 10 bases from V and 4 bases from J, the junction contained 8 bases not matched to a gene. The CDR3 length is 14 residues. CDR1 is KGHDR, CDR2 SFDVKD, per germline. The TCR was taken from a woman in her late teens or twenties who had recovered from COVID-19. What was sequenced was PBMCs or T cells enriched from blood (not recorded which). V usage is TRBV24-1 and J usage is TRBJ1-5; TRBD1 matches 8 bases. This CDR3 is CATRGTGPNQPQHF. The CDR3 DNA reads TGTGCCACGAGGGGGACAGGCCCGAATCAGCCCCAGCATTTT.